The 11 T cell receptor beta chains listed next were all sequenced from one sample in a study of cytomegalovirus exposure and HLA in healthy donors. Primers: 60 Vbeta forward and 13 Jbeta reverse. The assay was immunoSEQ multiplex PCR, and TCRdb's table has in-frame clones only and misses some. The sample includes about 89,000 clones, around 67% of them seen just once. Specimen: PBMCs. The receptors were sampled from a male donor in good health and CMV-seronegative.

The V and J genes are TRBV7-2 and TRBJ2-6; D call uncertain. This CDR3 region has 17 residues. The V end was cut by 3 bases, the J end by 4 bases, with 16 bases between. CDR1 and CDR2 from the germline V gene are SGHTA and FQGNSA. The CDR3 loop is CASSFGQAFGGANVLTF. CDR3 in DNA: TGTGCCAGCAGCTTTGGGCAGGCCTTTGGGGGGGCCAACGTCCTGACTTTC.

V gene TRBV5-4 combines with J gene TRBJ1-3, with unresolved D. CDR1 and CDR2 from the germline V gene are SGHNT and YYREEE (reference sequence). This CDR3 region has 14 residues. The V end was cut by 4 bases, the J end by 0 bases, with 8 bases between. As DNA, the CDR3 is TGTGCCAGCAGCAACAGCGGCTCTGGAAACACCATATATTTT. Translation gives CASSNSGSGNTIYF.

The chain links TRBV7-6 to TRBJ1-1; D remains ambiguous. This CDR3 has 15 residues. V lost 2 bases to trimming and J lost 6 bases, with 16 bases between them. Germline V gives CDR1 SGHVS, CDR2 FNYEAQ. For the CDR3, the DNA is TGTGCCAGCAGCTTATCCCCCGGAGGCCTCCCTGAAGCTTTCTTT. Translation: CASSLSPGGLPEAFF. Full variable domain (rest looked up from reference TRBV7-6 and TRBJ1-1): GAGVSQSPRYKVTKRGQDVALRCDPISGHVSLYWYRQALGQGPEFLTYFNYEAQQDKSGLPNDRFSAERPEGSISTLTIQRTEQRDSAMYRCASSLSPGGLPEAFFGQGTRLTVV.

This chain uses TRBV9 with TRBJ2-1, with 10 bases lining up with TRBD2. Germline values: CDR1 SGDLS, CDR2 YYNGEE. The V segment lost 4 bases and the J segment 5 bases; nucleotides outside the gene matches: 15. This CDR3 is 18 amino acids long. The CDR3, as DNA: TGTGCCAGCAGCCCCCGGGGGGGGGCTAGCGGGAGCAACAATGAGCAGTTCTTC. It codes for CASSPRGGASGSNNEQFF.

The gene calls are TRBV7-2 and TRBJ2-2; 7 bases are shared with TRBD1. The CDR3 extends over 14 amino acids. Germline trimming cut 2 bases from V and 6 bases from J; bases unmatched to any gene: 3. In germline, CDR1 is SGHTA, CDR2 FQGNSA. Here the CDR3 reads CASSLRDRPGELFF. DNA of the CDR3: TGTGCCAGCAGCTTACGGGACAGACCCGGGGAGCTGTTTTTT.

The rearrangement uses TRBV27 and TRBJ2-1, with 10 bases identical to TRBD2. Germline V gives CDR1 MNHEY, CDR2 SMNVEV (reference sequence). V trimming: 5 bases; J trimming: 8 bases; junction bases outside the gene matches: 15. This CDR3 has 17 amino acids. The CDR3 coding sequence is TGTGCCAGCAGTCCCCGCCTAGCGGGAGTCTTGGGGGATGAGCAGTTCTTC. It codes for CASSPRLAGVLGDEQFF.

The chain uses TRBV19 and TRBJ2-3; TRBD1 might be the D (5 bases). The germline V and J ends were trimmed by 1 base and 1 base, with 15 bases remaining between them. CDR1 is LNHDA and CDR2 is SQIVND in the germline V gene (reference sequence). The length of the CDR3 is 17 residues. In DNA form, the CDR3 reads TGTGCCAGTAGTATAGGTCCATTGGGGCGCCGCACAGATACGCAGTATTTT. It is translated as CASSIGPLGRRTDTQYF.

The J gene is TRBJ2-1, the V gene TRBV7-2; D may be TRBD2 (6 bases). The CDR3 runs to 19 residues. V lost 4 bases to trimming and J lost 0 bases, with 22 bases between them. Germline lookup yields CDR1 SGHTA and CDR2 FQGNSA. For the CDR3, the DNA is TGTGCCAGCAGCTACCGAAGGGCTAGCGTAGTAAGCTCCTACAATGAGCAGTTCTTC. The encoded protein is CASSYRRASVVSSYNEQFF.

The J gene is TRBJ2-3, the V gene TRBV29-1; D is unclear. Between the trimmed V and J ends, which lost 3 bases and 2 bases, there was a span of 15 bases. Germline assignment: CDR1 SQVTM and CDR2 ANQGSEA. The CDR3 covers 15 residues. Here the CDR3 DNA reads TGCAGCGTTGATTCCGTCGAAGCTATCACAGATACGCAGTATTTT. Protein product: CSVDSVEAITDTQYF.

The V gene is TRBV27, the J gene TRBJ2-7, with 8 bases lining up with TRBD2. This CDR3 is built from 16 residues. With V trimmed by 5 bases and J by 2 bases, 11 bases remained unmatched. Germline CDR1 MNHEY, CDR2 SMNVEV (reference sequence). The CDR3: CASSPLGLAQAYEQYF. The DNA of the CDR3 is TGTGCCAGCAGTCCCCTCGGACTAGCACAAGCCTACGAGCAGTACTTC.

This clone was found once. This chain joins TRBV6-6 and TRBJ1-3; TRBD1 matches 8 bases. V was clipped by 5 bases and J by 4 bases; unmatched bases: 4. The CDR3 is 14 residues long. Looked up from germline, CDR1 is MNHNY and CDR2 is SVGAGI (reference sequence). Here the CDR3 reads CASSVWTGGNTIYF. The DNA for the CDR3 is TGTGCCAGCAGTGTGTGGACAGGGGGAAACACCATATATTTT.